This T cell receptor (beta chain) was sequenced in a study of beta chain features in type 1 diabetes. Of the isolated RNA, all was reverse transcribed, and so the sequenced material was expressed TCRB transcripts. Profiling relied on immunoSEQ multiplex PCR, and the TCRdb table lists in-frame clones only, not all of them. The sample lists 810,000 or so clones; about a sixth were seen once. Trimming shortened V by 5 bases and J by 7 bases, and 9 bases separated the two germline ends. Germline CDR1 and CDR2: SGHTA and FQGTGA. The CDR3 runs to 12 residues. Cell sorting via CD45RO/CCR7/CD25/CD127/CD95/CD27 was performed to obtain CD4+ naive, central memory, regulatory and stem cell-like memory cells.

The TCR originated in a woman younger than 30 in good health. This chain links TRBV7-3 with TRBJ2-1; tentative D call: TRBD2 (5 bases). The specimen sequenced was naive CD4+ T cells from blood. The CDR3 here is CASSPTGNEQFF. The DNA for the CDR3 is TGTGCCAGCAGCCCCACGGGGAATGAGCAGTTCTTC.